The T cell receptor beta chain under discussion was sequenced for a study of CD8+CD57+ T cells in acquired aplastic anemia. Broader study findings: In common between the patients and the controls were around 29 CD8+ CDR3 sequences.

The sequenced patients had an expansion of CD8+CD57+ cells seen by flow cytometry. Blood was sampled before the patients had received any therapy. Investigators profiled TCR beta VDJ and CDR3 from genomic DNA template. One entry per CDR3 protein results from TCRdb running MiXCR on the reads. The sample contains 250,000 to 350,000 distinct CDR3 sequences, approximately 60% of which appear only once. A remark on this clonotype: Its specificity is unknown.

CDR1 and CDR2 (germline): LNHDA, SQIVND (reference sequence). Trimming took 10 bases from V and 0 from J, leaving 10 bases between them. This CDR3 is built from 13 residues. This TCR derives from a human donor with aplastic anemia. The V call is TRBV19, the J call TRBJ1-3; no clear D. The sample consisted of sorted CD4+, CD8+, or CD8+CD57+ T cells (not recorded which) from PBMCs. The CDR3 sequence: CATRTTSGNTIYF. CDR3 sequence (DNA): TGTGCCACTCGTACTACCTCTGGAAACACCATATATTTT.